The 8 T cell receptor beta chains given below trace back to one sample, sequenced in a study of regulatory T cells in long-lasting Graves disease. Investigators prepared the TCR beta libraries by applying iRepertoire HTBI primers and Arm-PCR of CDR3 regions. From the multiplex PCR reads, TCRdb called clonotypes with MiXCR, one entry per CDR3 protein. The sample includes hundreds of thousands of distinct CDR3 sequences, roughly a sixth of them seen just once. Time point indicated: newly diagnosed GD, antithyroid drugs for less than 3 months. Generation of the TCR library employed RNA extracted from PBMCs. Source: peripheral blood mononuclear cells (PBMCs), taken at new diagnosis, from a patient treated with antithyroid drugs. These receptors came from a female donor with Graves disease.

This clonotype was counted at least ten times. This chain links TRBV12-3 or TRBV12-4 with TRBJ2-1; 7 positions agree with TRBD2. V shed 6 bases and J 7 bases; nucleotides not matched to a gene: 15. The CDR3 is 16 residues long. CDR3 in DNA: TGTGCCAGCAGACCTCTGGGAGGGGAACTGGGTAATGAGCAGTTCTTC. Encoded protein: CASRPLGGELGNEQFF.

The CDR3 DNA reads TGTGCCAGCAGTTTATGGGACCTGAGGGGAGGATTTTCACCCCTCCACTTT. Amino acid sequence: CASSLWDLRGGFSPLHF. The chain has TRBV27 and TRBJ1-6; weak D call: TRBD1 (5 bases). The CDR3 loop spans 17 amino acids. Germline CDR1 and CDR2: MNHEY and SMNVEV (reference sequence). Trimming removed 1 base at V and 9 bases at J, with 19 bases between.

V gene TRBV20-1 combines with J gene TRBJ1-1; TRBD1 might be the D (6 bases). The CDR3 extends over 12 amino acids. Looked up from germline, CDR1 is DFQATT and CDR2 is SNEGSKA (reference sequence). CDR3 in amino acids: CRGGPSVTEAFF. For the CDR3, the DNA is TGCAGGGGGGGGCCCTCGGTCACTGAAGCTTTCTTT.

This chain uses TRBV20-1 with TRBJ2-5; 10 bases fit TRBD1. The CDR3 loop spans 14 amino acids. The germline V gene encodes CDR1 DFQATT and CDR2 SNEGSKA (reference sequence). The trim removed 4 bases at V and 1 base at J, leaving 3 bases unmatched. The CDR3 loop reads CSAKRQGAQETQYF. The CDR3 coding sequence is TGCAGTGCTAAGAGACAGGGGGCCCAAGAGACCCAGTACTTC.

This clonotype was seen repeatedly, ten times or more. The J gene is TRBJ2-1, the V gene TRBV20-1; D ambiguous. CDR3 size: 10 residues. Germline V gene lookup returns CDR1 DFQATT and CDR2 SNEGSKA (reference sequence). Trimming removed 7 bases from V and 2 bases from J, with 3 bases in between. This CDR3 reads CSGAYNEQFF. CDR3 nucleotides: TGCAGTGGGGCCTACAATGAGCAGTTCTTC.

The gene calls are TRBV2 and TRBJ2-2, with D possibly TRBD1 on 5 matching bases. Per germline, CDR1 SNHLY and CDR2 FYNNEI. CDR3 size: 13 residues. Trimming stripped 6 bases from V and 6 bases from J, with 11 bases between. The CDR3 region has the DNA TGTGCCAGCAGGACAGAAATCGCCGGGGAGCTGTTTTTT. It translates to CASRTEIAGELFF.

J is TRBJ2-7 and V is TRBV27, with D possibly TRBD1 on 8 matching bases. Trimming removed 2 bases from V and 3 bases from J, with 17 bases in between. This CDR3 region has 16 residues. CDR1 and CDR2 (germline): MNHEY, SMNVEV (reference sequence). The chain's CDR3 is CASSLTGQGGIYEQYF. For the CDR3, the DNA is TGTGCCAGCAGTTTAACTGGACAGGGAGGGATCTACGAGCAGTACTTC.

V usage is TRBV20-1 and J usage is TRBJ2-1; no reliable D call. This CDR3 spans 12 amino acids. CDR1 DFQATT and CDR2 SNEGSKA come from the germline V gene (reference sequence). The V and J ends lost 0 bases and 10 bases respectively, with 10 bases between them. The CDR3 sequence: CSARDLGREQFF. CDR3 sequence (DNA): TGCAGTGCTAGAGATCTAGGTCGGGAGCAGTTCTTC.